This TCR beta chain was recorded in a study of T cell changes during pregnancy in multiple sclerosis. The assay was immunoSEQ multiplex PCR, and TCRdb's table has in-frame clones only and misses some. The sample carries under 50,000 clones, around nine tenths recorded once. CDR3 length: 14 residues. V lost 5 bases to trimming and J lost 2 bases, with 11 bases between them. Germline-derived CDR1 and CDR2 are SEHNR and FQNEAQ (reference sequence). The chain uses TRBV7-9 and TRBJ2-3; D might be TRBD2 (5 bases). This sequence was found in a female donor with multiple sclerosis, enrolled in a pregnancy study. This material consisted of CD4+ T cells from peripheral blood mononuclear cells, taken in the first trimester of pregnancy. CDR3 region: CASSPDSSTDTQYF. CDR3 nucleotide sequence: TGTGCCAGCAGCCCGGACTCCTCCACAGATACGCAGTATTTT. Supplemented by reference TRBV7-9 and TRBJ2-3, the full variable domain reads DTGVSQNPRHKITKRGQNVTFRCDPISEHNRLYWYRQTLGQGPEFLTYFQNEAQLEKSRLLSDRFSAERPKGSFSTLEIQRTEQGDSAMYLCASSPDSSTDTQYFGPGTRLTVL.